Presented here are 16 T cell receptor beta chains from one specimen sequenced in a study of T-cell reconstitution after alpha-beta-depleted transplantation in children. Preparation of the TCRbeta library was carried out with unique molecular identifiers. Via MiXCR, TCRdb re-called the PCR reads, giving one row per CDR3 protein. The table has about 98,000 distinct CDR3 sequences, approximately 8% seen once; the top ten hold around 15%. The sample was PBMCs, taken before TCRalphabeta/CD19-depleted stem cell transplant. The receptors were sampled from a boy between 2 and 15 years old with acute lymphoblastic leukemia, due to receive a stem cell transplant.

Of note for this clonotype: A clone one base away is much larger, so this may be a read error. CDR3 amino acids: CASSATTVMSYGYTF. Here the CDR3 DNA reads TGTGCCAGCAGCGCTACCACAGTGATGAGCTATGGCTACACCTTC. V usage is TRBV9 and J usage is TRBJ1-2; D is undetermined. This CDR3 has 15 amino acids. V was pared by 3 bases and J by 4 bases, with 16 bases between. Looked up from germline, CDR1 is SGDLS and CDR2 is YYNGEE. Full variable domain (rest looked up from reference TRBV9 and TRBJ1-2): DSGVTQTPKHLITATGQRVTLRCSPRSGDLSVYWYQQSLDQGLQFLIQYYNGEERAKGNILERFSAQQFPDLHSELNLSSLELGDSALYFCASSATTVMSYGYTFGSGTRLTVV.

V usage is TRBV5-1 and J usage is TRBJ1-2, with D hard to call. Trimming shortened V by 4 bases and J by 5 bases, and 15 bases separated the two germline ends. There are 14 residues in the CDR3. Germline V gene lookup returns CDR1 SGHRS and CDR2 YFSETQ. The CDR3 reads CASSLQRAIYGYTF. The CDR3 region has the DNA TGCGCCAGCAGCCTTCAGAGGGCCATTTATGGCTACACCTTC.

This clonotype was detected many times. This chain uses TRBV25-1 with TRBJ2-2; 9 bases line up with TRBD1. V lost 4 bases, J lost 3 bases, and 0 bases stayed unmatched. Germline assignment: CDR1 MGHDK and CDR2 SYGVNS. There are 14 residues in the CDR3. CDR3 region: CASSGTGDTGELFF. CDR3 sequence (DNA): TGTGCCAGCAGTGGGACAGGGGACACCGGGGAGCTGTTTTTT.

This clonotype was observed a handful of times. This sequence joins TRBV12-5 and TRBJ2-5; D ambiguous. CDR3 length: 19 residues. V shed 1 base and J shed 2 bases, with 23 bases lying between them. CDR1 and CDR2 (germline): LGHNT, FRNRAP. CDR3 sequence (DNA): TGTGCTAGTGGTTTGGGGCCCGAATTGGCCCTAAGATTTCAAGAGACCCAGTACTTC. This sequence encodes CASGLGPELALRFQETQYF.

Notes on this clonotype: This is likely a read error, given that the CDR3 carries no conserved phenylalanine or tryptophan at its end. The CDR3 sequence: CAISEATGRGEQYY. In nucleotides, the CDR3 is TGTGCCATCAGTGAGGCGACAGGGAGGGGCGAGCAGTACTAC. The chain combines TRBV10-3 with TRBJ2-7; possibly TRBD1 or TRBD2 for D (7 bases each). V was cut by 2 bases and J by 6 bases, with 14 bases left in between. Per the germline V gene, CDR1 is ENHRY and CDR2 is SYGVKD. The CDR3 has 14 amino acids.

The chain is built from TRBV5-1 and TRBJ2-6; TRBD1 agrees at 7 bases. The ends lost 4 bases at V and 3 bases at J; junction bases unmatched: 7. Germline assignment: CDR1 SGHRS and CDR2 YFSETQ. There are 16 residues in the CDR3. The CDR3 sequence is CASSLVGGSGANVLTF. The CDR3 nucleotides read TGCGCCAGCAGCCTTGTAGGGGGCAGTGGGGCCAACGTCCTGACTTTC.

This clonotype came up many times. The chain joins TRBV7-8 to TRBJ2-7, with D hard to call. The V gene's germline CDR1 is SGHVS and CDR2 FQNEAQ. Trimming removed 1 base from V and 3 bases from J, with 10 bases in between. The CDR3 sequence is 14 residues long. This CDR3 reads CASSLGQRVYEQYF. The CDR3 DNA reads as TGTGCCAGCAGCTTAGGTCAAAGGGTCTACGAGCAGTACTTC.

This clonotype was seen more than once but under ten times. J is TRBJ1-6 and V is TRBV20-1, with D possibly matching TRBD1 (5 bases). V lost 0 bases and J lost 9, with 18 bases in between. The CDR3 runs 16 residues. Germline V lookup: CDR1 DFQATT, CDR2 SNEGSKA (reference sequence). The CDR3 nucleotides read TGCAGTGCTAGAGACCACGGGGCAGGATGGGCTTCACCCCTCCACTTT. Translation: CSARDHGAGWASPLHF.

This clonotype was recorded at least ten times. V usage is TRBV28 and J usage is TRBJ2-2, with D perhaps being TRBD1 or TRBD2 (5 bases each). The CDR3 sequence is 15 residues long. The germline CDR1 and CDR2 sequences are MDHEN and SYDVKM. V lost 11 bases and J lost 5, with 21 bases in between. The DNA of the CDR3 is TGTGCCTGCCAACCCGGGACCGATCGGACCGGGGAGCTGTTTTTT. This gives the protein CACQPGTDRTGELFF.

This clonotype was counted between two and nine times. V and J are TRBV4-1 and TRBJ1-6; D might be TRBD1 (5 bases). With 0 bases removed from V and 13 bases from J, the gap between germline ends came to 10 bases. This CDR3 spans 13 amino acids. Germline values: CDR1 MGHRA, CDR2 YSYEKL. CDR3 residues: CASSQDARAPLHF. CDR3 coding DNA: TGCGCCAGCAGCCAAGATGCCAGGGCCCCCCTCCACTTT.

V and J are TRBV7-2 and TRBJ2-5, with D unresolved. Between the trimmed V and J ends, which lost 1 base and 2 bases, there was a span of 11 bases. This CDR3 spans 15 amino acids. Germline CDR1 SGHTA, CDR2 FQGNSA. Here the CDR3 DNA reads TGTGCCAGCAGCTTAGATTTGGCAACTCAAGAGACCCAGTACTTC. Translation gives CASSLDLATQETQYF.

This clonotype was counted many times. The rearrangement uses TRBV29-1 and TRBJ2-7, with D possibly matching TRBD1 (5 bases). The CDR3 covers 12 residues. Trimming left V 4 bases short and J 0 bases short, with 7 bases between. Germline CDR1 and CDR2: SQVTM and ANQGSEA. The CDR3 coding sequence is TGCAGCGTTGGACAGAGCTCCTACGAGCAGTACTTC. This sequence encodes CSVGQSSYEQYF.

The chain carries TRBV20-1 and TRBJ2-5; tentative D call: TRBD2 (7 bases). In germline, CDR1 is DFQATT, CDR2 SNEGSKA (reference sequence). The CDR3 length is 14 residues. With 5 bases removed from V and 4 bases from J, the gap between germline ends came to 17 bases. For the CDR3, the DNA is TGCAGTGCTTACCCGCCGGGGGGCCCAGAGACCCAGTACTTC. Translation gives CSAYPPGGPETQYF.

In its sample, this clonotype was seen many times. The V call is TRBV27, the J call TRBJ1-2; maybe TRBD1 (5 bases). V lost 6 bases to trimming and J lost 4 bases, with 12 bases between them. The CDR3 extends over 13 amino acids. CDR1 MNHEY and CDR2 SMNVEV come from the germline V gene (reference sequence). CDR3 region: CASRAGTAYGYTF. The CDR3 DNA reads TGTGCCAGCAGAGCGGGGACCGCCTATGGCTACACCTTC.

At least ten counts were recorded for this clonotype. The rearrangement links TRBV6-5 to TRBJ2-7; 10 bases agree with TRBD1. CDR1 and CDR2 (germline): MNHEY, SVGAGI. CDR3 size: 15 residues. V was clipped by 2 bases and J by 1 base; unmatched bases: 2. In DNA form, the CDR3 reads TGTGCCAGCAGTTACGGGGGACAGGGGTCCTACGAGCAGTACTTC. Translation: CASSYGGQGSYEQYF.

This clonotype came up a few times. This CDR3 reads CASSLDVISYEQYF. CDR3 bases: TGTGCCAGCAGCTTAGATGTAATTTCCTACGAGCAGTACTTC. The chain has TRBV11-2 and TRBJ2-7; D is unclear. V lost 0 bases and J lost 1, with 7 bases in between. The CDR3 extends over 14 amino acids. Per germline, CDR1 SGHAT and CDR2 FQNNGV.